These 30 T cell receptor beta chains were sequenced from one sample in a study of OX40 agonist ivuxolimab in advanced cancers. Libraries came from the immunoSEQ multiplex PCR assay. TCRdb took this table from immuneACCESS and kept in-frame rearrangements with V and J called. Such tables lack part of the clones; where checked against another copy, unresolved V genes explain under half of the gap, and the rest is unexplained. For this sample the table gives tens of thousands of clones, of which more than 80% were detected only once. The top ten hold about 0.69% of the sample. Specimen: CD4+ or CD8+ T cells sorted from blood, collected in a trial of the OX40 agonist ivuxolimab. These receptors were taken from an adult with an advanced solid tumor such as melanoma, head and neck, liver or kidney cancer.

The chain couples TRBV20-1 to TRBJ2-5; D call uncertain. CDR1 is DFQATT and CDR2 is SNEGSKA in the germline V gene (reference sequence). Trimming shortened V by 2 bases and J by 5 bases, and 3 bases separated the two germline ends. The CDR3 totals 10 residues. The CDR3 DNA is TGCAGTGCTAGATCCGAGACCCAGTACTTC. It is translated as CSARSETQYF.

CDR3 sequence reads: CASSQGLVGNIQYF. CDR3 DNA: TGTGCCAGCAGCCAGGGACTAGTGGGAAACATTCAGTACTTC. The chain recombines TRBV6-5 with TRBJ2-4, with 8 nucleotides matching TRBD2. With V trimmed by 6 bases and J by 6 bases, 7 bases remained unmatched. Germline V gives CDR1 MNHEY, CDR2 SVGAGI. The CDR3 consists of 14 residues.

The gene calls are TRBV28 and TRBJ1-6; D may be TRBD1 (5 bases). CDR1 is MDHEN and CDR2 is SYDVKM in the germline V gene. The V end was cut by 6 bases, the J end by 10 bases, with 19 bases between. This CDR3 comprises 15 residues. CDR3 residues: CASSPPWGDGSPLHF. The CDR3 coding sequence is TGTGCCAGCAGCCCCCCCTGGGGGGACGGGTCACCCCTCCACTTT.

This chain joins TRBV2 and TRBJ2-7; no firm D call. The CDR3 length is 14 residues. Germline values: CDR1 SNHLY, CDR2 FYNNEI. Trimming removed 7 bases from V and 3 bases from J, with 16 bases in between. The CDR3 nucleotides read TGTGCCAGCACATTAGAACAGAGTTTCTACGAGCAGTACTTC. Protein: CASTLEQSFYEQYF.

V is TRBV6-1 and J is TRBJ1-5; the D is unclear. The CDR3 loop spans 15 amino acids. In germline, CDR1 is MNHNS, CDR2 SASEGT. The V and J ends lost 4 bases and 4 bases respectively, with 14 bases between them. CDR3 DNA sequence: TGTGCCAGCAGTGGCTGGATTAGGCAAAATCAGCCCCAGCATTTT. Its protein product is CASSGWIRQNQPQHF.

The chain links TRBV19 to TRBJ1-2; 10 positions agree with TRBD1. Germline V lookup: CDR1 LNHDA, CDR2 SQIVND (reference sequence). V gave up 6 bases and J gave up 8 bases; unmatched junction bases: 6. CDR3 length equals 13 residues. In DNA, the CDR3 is TGTGCCAGTAGAGGGACAGGGGACTGGGGCTACACCTTC. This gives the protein CASRGTGDWGYTF.

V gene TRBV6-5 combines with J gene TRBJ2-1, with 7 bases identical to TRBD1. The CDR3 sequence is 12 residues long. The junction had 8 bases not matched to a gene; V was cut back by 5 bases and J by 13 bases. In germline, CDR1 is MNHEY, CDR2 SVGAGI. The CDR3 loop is CASSPSGTEQFF. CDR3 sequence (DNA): TGTGCCAGCAGTCCGTCCGGGACAGAACAGTTCTTC.

CDR3 sequence: CASSEVGEGKNEQYF. The CDR3 coding sequence is TGTGCCAGCAGTGAAGTAGGGGAGGGTAAGAACGAGCAGTACTTC. V is TRBV6-1 and J is TRBJ2-7, with 7 bases lining up with TRBD2. Trimming at V came to 1 base and at J to 5 bases, leaving 8 bases not matched to a gene. The CDR3 extends over 15 amino acids. From germline, CDR1 is MNHNS and CDR2 SASEGT.

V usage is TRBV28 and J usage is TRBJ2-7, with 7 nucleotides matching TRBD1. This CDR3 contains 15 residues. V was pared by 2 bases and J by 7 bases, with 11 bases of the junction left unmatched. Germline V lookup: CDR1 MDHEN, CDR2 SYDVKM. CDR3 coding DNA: TGTGCCAGCAGTTTACTGGACAGGTACGACGTGGAGCAGTACTTC. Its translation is CASSLLDRYDVEQYF.

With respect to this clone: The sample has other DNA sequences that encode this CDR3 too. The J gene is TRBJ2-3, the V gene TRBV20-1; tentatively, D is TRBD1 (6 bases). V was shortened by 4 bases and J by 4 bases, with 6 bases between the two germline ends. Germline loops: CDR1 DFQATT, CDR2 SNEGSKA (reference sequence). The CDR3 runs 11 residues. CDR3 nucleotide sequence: TGCAGTGCTACAGGGGCAGATACGCAGTATTTT. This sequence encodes CSATGADTQYF.

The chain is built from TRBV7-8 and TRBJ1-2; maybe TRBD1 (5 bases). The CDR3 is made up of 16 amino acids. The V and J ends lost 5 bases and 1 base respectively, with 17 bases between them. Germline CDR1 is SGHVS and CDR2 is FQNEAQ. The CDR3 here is CASSRTGRGNNYGYTF. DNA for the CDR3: TGTGCCAGCAGCCGAACGGGACGGGGGAATAACTATGGCTACACCTTC.

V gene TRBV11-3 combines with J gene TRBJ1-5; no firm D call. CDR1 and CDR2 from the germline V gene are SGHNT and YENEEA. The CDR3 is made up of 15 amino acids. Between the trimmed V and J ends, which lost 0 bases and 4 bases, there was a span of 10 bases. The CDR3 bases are TGTGCCAGCAGCTTAGAAAGGTTGGGTAATCAGCCCCAGCATTTT. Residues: CASSLERLGNQPQHF.

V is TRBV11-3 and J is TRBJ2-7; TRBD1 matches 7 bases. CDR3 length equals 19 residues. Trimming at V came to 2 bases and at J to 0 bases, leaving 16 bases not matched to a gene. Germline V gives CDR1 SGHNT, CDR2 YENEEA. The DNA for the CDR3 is TGTGCCAGCAGCTTAACGCTTTCCCTAGGACAGGCTGTCTCCTACGAGCAGTACTTC. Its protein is CASSLTLSLGQAVSYEQYF.

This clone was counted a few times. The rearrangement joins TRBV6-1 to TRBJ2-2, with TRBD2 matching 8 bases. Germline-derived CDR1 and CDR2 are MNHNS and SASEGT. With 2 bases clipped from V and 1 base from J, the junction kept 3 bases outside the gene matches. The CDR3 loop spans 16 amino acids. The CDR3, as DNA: TGTGCCAGCAGTGAACGACTAGCGTGGAACACCGGGGAGCTGTTTTTT. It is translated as CASSERLAWNTGELFF.

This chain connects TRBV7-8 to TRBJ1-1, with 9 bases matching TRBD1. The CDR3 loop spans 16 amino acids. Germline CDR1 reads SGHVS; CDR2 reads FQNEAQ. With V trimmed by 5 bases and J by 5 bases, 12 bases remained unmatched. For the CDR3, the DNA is TGTGCCAGCAGCCTATACAGGGGGCAGAGTGGGACTGAAGCTTTCTTT. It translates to CASSLYRGQSGTEAFF.

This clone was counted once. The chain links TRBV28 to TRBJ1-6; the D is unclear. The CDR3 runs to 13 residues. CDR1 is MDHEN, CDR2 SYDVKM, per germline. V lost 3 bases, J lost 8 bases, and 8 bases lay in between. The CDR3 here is CASSLPDYSPLHF. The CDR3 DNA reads TGTGCCAGCAGTTTGCCTGATTATTCACCCCTCCACTTT.

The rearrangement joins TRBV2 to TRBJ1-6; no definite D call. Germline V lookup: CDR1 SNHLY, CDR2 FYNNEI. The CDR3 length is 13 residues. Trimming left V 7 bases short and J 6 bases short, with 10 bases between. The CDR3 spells CASNAQPNSPLHF. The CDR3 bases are TGTGCCAGCAATGCACAGCCTAATTCACCCCTCCACTTT.

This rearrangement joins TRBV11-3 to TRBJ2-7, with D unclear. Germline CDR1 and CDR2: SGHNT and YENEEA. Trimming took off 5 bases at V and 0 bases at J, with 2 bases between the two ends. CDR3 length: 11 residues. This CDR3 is CASSPSYEQYF. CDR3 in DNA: TGTGCCAGCAGCCCCTCCTACGAGCAGTACTTC.

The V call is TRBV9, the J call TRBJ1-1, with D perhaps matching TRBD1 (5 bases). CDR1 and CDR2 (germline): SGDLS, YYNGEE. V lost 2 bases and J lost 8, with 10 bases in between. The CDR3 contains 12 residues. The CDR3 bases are TGTGCCAGCAGCGTCCATGGGGGGGAAGCTTTCTTT. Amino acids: CASSVHGGEAFF. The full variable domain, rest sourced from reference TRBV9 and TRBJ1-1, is DSGVTQTPKHLITATGQRVTLRCSPRSGDLSVYWYQQSLDQGLQFLIQYYNGEERAKGNILERFSAQQFPDLHSELNLSSLELGDSALYFCASSVHGGEAFFGQGTRLTVV.

CDR3 DNA sequence: TGTGCCAGCAGCCCCGGGACTAGCGGGCGCCCGGAGCAGTTCTTC. It is translated as CASSPGTSGRPEQFF. This chain joins TRBV5-4 and TRBJ2-1; 12 bases line up with TRBD2. CDR3 length: 15 amino acids. The germline V gene encodes CDR1 SGHNT and CDR2 YYREEE (reference sequence). With V trimmed by 4 bases and J by 10 bases, 9 bases remained unmatched. Looking up the rest from reference TRBV5-4 and TRBJ2-1 gives the full variable domain: ETGVTQSPTHLIKTRGQQVTLRCSSQSGHNTVSWYQQALGQGPQFIFQYYREEENGRGNFPPRFSGLQFPNYSSELNVNALELDDSALYLCASSPGTSGRPEQFFGPGTRLTVL.

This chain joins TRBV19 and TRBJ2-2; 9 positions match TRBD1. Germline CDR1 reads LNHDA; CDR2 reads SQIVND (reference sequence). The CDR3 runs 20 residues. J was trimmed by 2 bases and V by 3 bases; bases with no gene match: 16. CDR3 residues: CASSIWRGLGQGINTGELFF. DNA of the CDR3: TGTGCCAGTAGTATTTGGAGGGGTCTAGGACAGGGGATTAACACCGGGGAGCTGTTTTTT. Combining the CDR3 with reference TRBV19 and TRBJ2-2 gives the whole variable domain DGGITQSPKYLFRKEGQNVTLSCEQNLNHDAMYWYRQDPGQGLRLIYYSQIVNDFQKGDIAEGYSVSREKKESFPLTVTSAQKNPTAFYLCASSIWRGLGQGINTGELFFGEGSRLTVL.

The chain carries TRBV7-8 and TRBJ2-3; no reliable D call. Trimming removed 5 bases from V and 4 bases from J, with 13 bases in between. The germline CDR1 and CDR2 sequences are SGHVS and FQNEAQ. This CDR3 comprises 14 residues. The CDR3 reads CASSPLDDSDTQYF. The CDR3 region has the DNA TGTGCCAGCAGCCCTCTGGATGACTCAGATACGCAGTATTTT.

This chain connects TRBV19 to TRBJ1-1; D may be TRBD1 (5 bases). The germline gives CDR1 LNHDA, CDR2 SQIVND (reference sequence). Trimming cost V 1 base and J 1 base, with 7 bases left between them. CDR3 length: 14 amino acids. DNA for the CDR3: TGTGCCAGTAGTATAGGGGGCCAGAACACTGAAGCTTTCTTT. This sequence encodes CASSIGGQNTEAFF.

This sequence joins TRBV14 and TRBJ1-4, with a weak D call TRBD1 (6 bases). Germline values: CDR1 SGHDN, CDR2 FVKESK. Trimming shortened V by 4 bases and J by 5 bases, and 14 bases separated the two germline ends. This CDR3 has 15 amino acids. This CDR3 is CASSPIHTGNEKLFF. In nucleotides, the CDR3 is TGTGCCAGCAGCCCTATTCATACAGGGAATGAAAAACTGTTTTTT.

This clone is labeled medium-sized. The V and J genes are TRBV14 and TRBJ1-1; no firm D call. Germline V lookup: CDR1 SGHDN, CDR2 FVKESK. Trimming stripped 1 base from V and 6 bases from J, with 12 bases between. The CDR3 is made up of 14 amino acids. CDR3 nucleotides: TGTGCCAGCAGCCAAGTGTACGGTTCGGCTGAAGCTTTCTTT. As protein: CASSQVYGSAEAFF.

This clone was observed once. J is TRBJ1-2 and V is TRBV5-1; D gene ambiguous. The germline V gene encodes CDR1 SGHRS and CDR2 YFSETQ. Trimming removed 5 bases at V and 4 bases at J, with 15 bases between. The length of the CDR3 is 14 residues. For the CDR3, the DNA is TGCGCCAGCAGGCTTTCGGACGGCATCTATGGCTACACCTTC. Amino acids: CASRLSDGIYGYTF.

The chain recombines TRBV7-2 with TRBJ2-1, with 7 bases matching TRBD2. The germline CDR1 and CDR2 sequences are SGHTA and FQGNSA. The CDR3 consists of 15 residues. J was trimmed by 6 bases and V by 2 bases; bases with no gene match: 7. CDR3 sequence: CASSLRGEGVNEQFF. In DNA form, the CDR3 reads TGTGCCAGCAGCTTAAGAGGGGAGGGTGTCAATGAGCAGTTCTTC.

The CDR3 spells CASSLDGDSSTDTQYF. For the CDR3, the DNA is TGTGCCAGCAGCTTGGATGGGGATTCTAGCACAGATACGCAGTATTTT. The J gene is TRBJ2-3, the V gene TRBV5-4; D gene ambiguous. The V gene lost 0 bases and the J gene lost 0 bases, with 11 bases spanning the gap. The CDR3 has 16 residues. Germline values: CDR1 SGHNT, CDR2 YYREEE (reference sequence).

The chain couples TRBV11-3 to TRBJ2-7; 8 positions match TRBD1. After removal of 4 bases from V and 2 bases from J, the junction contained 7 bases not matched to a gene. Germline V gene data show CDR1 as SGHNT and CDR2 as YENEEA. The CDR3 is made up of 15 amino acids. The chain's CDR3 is CASSSRDRTPYEQYF. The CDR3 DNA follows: TGTGCCAGCAGCTCCCGGGACAGGACTCCCTACGAGCAGTACTTC.

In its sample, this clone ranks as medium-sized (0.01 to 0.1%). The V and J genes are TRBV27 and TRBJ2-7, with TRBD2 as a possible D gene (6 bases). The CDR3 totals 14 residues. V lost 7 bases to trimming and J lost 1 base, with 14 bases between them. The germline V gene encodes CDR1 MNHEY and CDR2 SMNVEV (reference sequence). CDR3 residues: CASKPWGVSYEQYF. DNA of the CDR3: TGTGCCAGCAAGCCCTGGGGGGTGTCCTACGAGCAGTACTTC.